Sequencing of this T cell receptor (beta chain) was carried out in a study of identical twins. TCRdb processed the 5' RACE reads anew with MiXCR; each CDR3 protein has one entry. The top ten clones hold under 10% of a sample with fewer than 450,000 distinct CDR3 sequences, 9% to 10% of them seen once. Each donor was a healthy Caucasian. The CDR3 runs 15 residues. Germline V gene data show CDR1 as SNHLY and CDR2 as FYNNEI. The V gene end was trimmed by 6 bases and the J gene end by 2 bases; junction bases not matched to a gene: 4. This clonotype was counted many times. The sample comprised naive T cells sorted from blood. The chain combines TRBV2 with TRBJ2-1; 10 bases are shared with TRBD2. The TCR originated in a woman aged 45-65 years in good health. The CDR3 DNA reads TGTGCCAGCAGGGCACTAGCGGGACCCTACAATGAGCAGTTCTTC. Its protein is CASRALAGPYNEQFF.